The subject of this entry is one T cell receptor beta chain. Its antigen is still unknown. This sample was included in a study of T-cell reconstitution after alpha-beta-depleted transplantation in children. The CDR3 has 18 amino acids. Trimming took 1 base from V and 5 from J; bases not matched to a gene: 11. Germline CDR1 and CDR2: SGHDN and FVKESK. Study findings and constraints: Diversity and T-cell counts at one year after transplant derived mostly from new T cells. TCRbeta diversity was high at day 60 in some patients (a result of surviving recipient T cells and thymic progenitors). The origin of alpha-beta T cells about two months after transplant was reportedly several hundred expanded graft clones.

This sample's TCRbeta library carried unique molecular identifier barcodes. One entry per CDR3 protein, called by TCRdb with MiXCR from the PCR reads. The sample lists 440,000 or so distinct CDR3 sequences; around 46% were seen once. Sequencing was performed on PBMCs, taken before TCRalphabeta/CD19-depleted stem cell transplant. This TCR was sampled from a girl between 2 and 10 years old with aplastic anemia, due to receive a stem cell transplant. The rearrangement joins TRBV14 to TRBJ2-1; 10 bases align to TRBD2. CDR3 in DNA: TGTGCCAGCAGCCAAGTACTCCTAGCTAGCGGGGGAGACAATGAGCAGTTCTTC. It translates to CASSQVLLASGGDNEQFF.